This T cell receptor (beta chain) stems from a study of early T cells in non-severe SARS-CoV-2 infection. Study details: Chains from this unsorted whole-blood bulk RNA could not be paired.

The V and J ends lost 10 bases and 5 bases respectively, with 17 bases between them. This CDR3 contains 13 residues. From germline, CDR1 is MNHNS and CDR2 SASEGT. Molecules of cDNA were individually given unique molecular identifiers that were attached to them. MiXCR, run by TCRdb on the 5' RACE reads, gives a single entry per CDR3 protein. The sample holds 65,000 to 85,000 distinct CDR3 sequences, 13% seen once. There are a few counts of this clonotype. Source material: whole blood. The chain has TRBV6-1 and TRBJ2-5; D is perhaps TRBD2 (6 bases). The source of this sequence is an adult who was a healthcare worker with PCR-confirmed SARS-CoV-2 infection or an uninfected control (not recorded which). The chain's CDR3 is CATRGPSVETQYF. In DNA form, the CDR3 reads TGTGCCACCCGGGGTCCTAGCGTGGAGACCCAGTACTTC.